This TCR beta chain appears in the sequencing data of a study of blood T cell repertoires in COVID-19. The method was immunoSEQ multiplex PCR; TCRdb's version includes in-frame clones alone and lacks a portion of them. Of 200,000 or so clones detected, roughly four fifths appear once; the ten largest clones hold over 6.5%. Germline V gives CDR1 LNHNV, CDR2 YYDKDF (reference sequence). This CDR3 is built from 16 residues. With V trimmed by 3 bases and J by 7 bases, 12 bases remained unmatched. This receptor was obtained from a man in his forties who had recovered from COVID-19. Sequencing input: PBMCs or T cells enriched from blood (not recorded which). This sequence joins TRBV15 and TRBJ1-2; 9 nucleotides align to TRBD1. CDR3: CATSRGPSGTGFGYTF. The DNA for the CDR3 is TGTGCCACCAGCAGGGGTCCGTCCGGGACAGGGTTTGGCTACACCTTC. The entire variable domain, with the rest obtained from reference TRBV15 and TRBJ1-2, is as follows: DAMVIQNPRYQVTQFGKPVTLSCSQTLNHNVMYWYQQKSSQAPKLLFHYYDKDFNNEADTPDNFQSRRPNTSFCFLDIRSPGLGDTAMYLCATSRGPSGTGFGYTFGSGTRLTVV.